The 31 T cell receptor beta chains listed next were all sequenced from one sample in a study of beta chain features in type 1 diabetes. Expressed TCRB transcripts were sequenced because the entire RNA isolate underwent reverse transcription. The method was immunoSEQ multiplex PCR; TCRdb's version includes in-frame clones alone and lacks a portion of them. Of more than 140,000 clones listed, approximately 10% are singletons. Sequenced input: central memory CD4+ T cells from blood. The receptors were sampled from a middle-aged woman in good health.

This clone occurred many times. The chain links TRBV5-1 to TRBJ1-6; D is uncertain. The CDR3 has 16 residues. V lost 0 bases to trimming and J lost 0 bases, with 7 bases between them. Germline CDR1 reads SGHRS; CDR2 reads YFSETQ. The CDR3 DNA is TGCGCCAGCAGCTTGGCTGGGAGCTCCTATAATTCACCCCTCCACTTT. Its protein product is CASSLAGSSYNSPLHF.

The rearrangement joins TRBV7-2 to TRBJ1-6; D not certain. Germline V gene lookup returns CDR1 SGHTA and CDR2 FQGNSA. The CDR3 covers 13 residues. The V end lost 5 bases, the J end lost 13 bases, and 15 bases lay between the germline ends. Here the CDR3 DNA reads TGTGCCAGCAGCAATGGGCCCCAGGCGCCCCTCCACTTT. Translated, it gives CASSNGPQAPLHF.

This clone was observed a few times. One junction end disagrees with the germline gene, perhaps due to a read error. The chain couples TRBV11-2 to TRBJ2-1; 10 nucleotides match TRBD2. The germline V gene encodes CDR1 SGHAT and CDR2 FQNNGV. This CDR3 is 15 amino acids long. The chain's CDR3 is CASSLPIGAGGLSVF. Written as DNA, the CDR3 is TGTGCCAGCAGCTTGCCGATAGGAGCGGGGGGGCTTTCGGTCTTC.

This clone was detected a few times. The CDR3 protein is CASSPGTGRNTDTQYF. The CDR3 DNA follows: TGTGCCAGTAGTCCCGGGACAGGGAGAAACACAGATACGCAGTATTTT. The chain is built from TRBV19 and TRBJ2-3; 9 bases are a match to TRBD1. The trim removed 5 bases at V and 2 bases at J, leaving 8 bases unmatched. Germline CDR1 and CDR2: LNHDA and SQIVND (reference sequence). The CDR3 is 16 residues long.

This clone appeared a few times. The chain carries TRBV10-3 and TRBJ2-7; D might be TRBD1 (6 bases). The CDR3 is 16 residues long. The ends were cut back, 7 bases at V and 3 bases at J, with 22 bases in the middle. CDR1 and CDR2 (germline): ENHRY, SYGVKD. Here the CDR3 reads CAITRGGSRASYEQYF. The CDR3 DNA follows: TGTGCCATCACCCGAGGGGGTTCACGGGCTAGCTACGAGCAGTACTTC.

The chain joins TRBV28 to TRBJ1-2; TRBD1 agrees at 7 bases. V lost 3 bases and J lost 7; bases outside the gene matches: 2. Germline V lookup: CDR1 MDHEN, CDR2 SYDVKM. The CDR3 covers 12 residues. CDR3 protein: CASSLGTVGYTF. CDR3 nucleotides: TGTGCCAGCAGTTTGGGGACAGTTGGCTACACCTTC.

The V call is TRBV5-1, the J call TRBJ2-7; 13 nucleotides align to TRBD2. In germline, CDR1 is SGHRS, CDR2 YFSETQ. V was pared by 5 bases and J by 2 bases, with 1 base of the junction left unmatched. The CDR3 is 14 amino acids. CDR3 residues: CASSTSGGAYEQYF. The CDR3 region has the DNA TGCGCCAGCAGTACTAGCGGGGGGGCCTACGAGCAGTACTTC.

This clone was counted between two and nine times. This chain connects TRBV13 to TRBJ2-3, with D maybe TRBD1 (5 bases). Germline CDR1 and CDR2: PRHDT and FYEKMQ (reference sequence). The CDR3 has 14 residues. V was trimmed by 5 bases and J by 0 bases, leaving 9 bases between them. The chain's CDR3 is CASSEGASTDTQYF. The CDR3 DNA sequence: TGTGCCAGCAGCGAAGGGGCCAGCACAGATACGCAGTATTTT.

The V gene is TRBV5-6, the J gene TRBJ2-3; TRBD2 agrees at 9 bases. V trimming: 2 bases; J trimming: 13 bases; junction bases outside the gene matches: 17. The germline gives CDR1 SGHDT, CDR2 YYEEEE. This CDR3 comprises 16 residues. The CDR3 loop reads CASSFGGAGGSRAEYF. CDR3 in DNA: TGTGCCAGCAGCTTTGGGGGAGCGGGGGGCTCCAGGGCGGAGTATTTT.

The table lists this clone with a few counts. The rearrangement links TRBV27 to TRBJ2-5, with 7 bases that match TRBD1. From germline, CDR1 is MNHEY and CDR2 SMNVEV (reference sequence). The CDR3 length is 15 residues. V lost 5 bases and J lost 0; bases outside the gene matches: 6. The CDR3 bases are TGTGCCAGCAGTCCCCGGGGACAGTACCAAGAGACCCAGTACTTC. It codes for CASSPRGQYQETQYF.

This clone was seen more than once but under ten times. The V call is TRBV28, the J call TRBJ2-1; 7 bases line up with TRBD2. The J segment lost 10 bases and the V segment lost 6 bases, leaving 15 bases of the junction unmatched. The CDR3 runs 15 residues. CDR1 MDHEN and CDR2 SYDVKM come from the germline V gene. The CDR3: CASSPPDGGVREQFF. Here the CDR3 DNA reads TGTGCCAGCAGCCCACCGGATGGGGGGGTTAGAGAGCAGTTCTTC. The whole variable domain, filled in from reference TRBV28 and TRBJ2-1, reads DVKVTQSSRYLVKRTGEKVFLECVQDMDHENMFWYRQDPGLGLRLIYFSYDVKMKEKGDIPEGYSVSREKKERFSLILESASTNQTSMYLCASSPPDGGVREQFFGPGTRLTVL.

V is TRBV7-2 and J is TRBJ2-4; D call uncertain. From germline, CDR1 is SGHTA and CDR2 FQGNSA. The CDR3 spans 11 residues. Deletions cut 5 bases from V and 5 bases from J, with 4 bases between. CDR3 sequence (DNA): TGTGCCAGCAGCAGAGAAAACATTCAGTACTTC. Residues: CASSRENIQYF.

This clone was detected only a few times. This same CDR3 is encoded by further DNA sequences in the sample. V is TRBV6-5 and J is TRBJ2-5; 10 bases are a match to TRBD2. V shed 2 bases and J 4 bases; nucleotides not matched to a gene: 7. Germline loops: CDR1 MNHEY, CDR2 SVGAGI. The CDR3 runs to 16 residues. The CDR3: CASSYGAGGPGETQYF. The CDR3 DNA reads TGTGCCAGCAGTTACGGAGCGGGGGGGCCAGGAGAGACCCAGTACTTC.

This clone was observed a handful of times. The CDR3 protein is CASSPSGGVGQPQHF. CDR3 coding DNA: TGTGCCAGCAGTCCTTCCGGGGGGGTTGGTCAGCCCCAGCATTTT. This chain joins TRBV6-5 and TRBJ1-5, with D perhaps matching TRBD1 (5 bases). CDR1 MNHEY and CDR2 SVGAGI come from the germline V gene. V lost 5 bases to trimming and J lost 6 bases, with 17 bases between them. This CDR3 spans 15 amino acids.

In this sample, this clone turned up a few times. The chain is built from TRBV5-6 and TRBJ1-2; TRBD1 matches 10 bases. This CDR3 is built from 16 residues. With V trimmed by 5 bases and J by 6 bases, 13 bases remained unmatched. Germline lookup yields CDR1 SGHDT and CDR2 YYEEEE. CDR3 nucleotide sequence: TGTGCCAGCAGGGGGACAGGGGAAAGGTTAGTGGATGGCTACACCTTC. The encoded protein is CASRGTGERLVDGYTF. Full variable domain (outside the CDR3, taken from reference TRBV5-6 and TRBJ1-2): DAGVTQSPTHLIKTRGQQVTLRCSPKSGHDTVSWYQQALGQGPQFIFQYYEEEERQRGNFPDRFSGHQFPNYSSELNVNALLLGDSALYLCASRGTGERLVDGYTFGSGTRLTVV.

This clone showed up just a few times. CDR3 sequence (DNA): TGTGCCAGCAGCGTAGAAGTAGCGGGGGGCACAGATACGCAGTATTTT. Protein sequence: CASSVEVAGGTDTQYF. This rearrangement joins TRBV9 to TRBJ2-3; 9 bases are a match to TRBD2. Germline assignment: CDR1 SGDLS and CDR2 YYNGEE. V trimming: 0 bases; J trimming: 1 base; junction bases outside the gene matches: 3. The CDR3 consists of 16 residues.

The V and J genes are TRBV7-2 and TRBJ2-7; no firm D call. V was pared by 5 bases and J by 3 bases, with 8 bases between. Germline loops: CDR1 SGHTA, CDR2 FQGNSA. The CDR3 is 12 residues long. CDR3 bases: TGTGCCAGCAGCGACTCCGGCTACGAGCAGTACTTC. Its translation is CASSDSGYEQYF.

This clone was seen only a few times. In nucleotides, the CDR3 is TGCGCCAGCAGCCTAGAGGGGGCACTAGTTCTTTCGCCCCTCCACTTT. Residues: CASSLEGALVLSPLHF. The chain recombines TRBV5-1 with TRBJ1-6; 7 bases fit TRBD1. The J segment lost 13 bases and the V segment lost 4 bases, leaving 17 bases of the junction unmatched. CDR1 is SGHRS and CDR2 is YFSETQ in the germline V gene. This CDR3 contains 16 residues.

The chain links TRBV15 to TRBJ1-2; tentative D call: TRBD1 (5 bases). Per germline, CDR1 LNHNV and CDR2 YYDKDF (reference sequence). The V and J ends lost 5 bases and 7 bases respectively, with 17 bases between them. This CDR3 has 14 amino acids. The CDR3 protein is CATSFAGAGSGYTF. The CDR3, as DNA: TGTGCCACCAGCTTCGCTGGGGCGGGAAGTGGCTACACCTTC.

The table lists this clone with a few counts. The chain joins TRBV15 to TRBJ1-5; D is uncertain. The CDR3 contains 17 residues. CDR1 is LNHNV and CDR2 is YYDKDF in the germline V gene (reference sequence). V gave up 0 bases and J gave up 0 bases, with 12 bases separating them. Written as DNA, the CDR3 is TGTGCCACCAGCAGAGAGGGCGGAGGCTCTAGCAATCAGCCCCAGCATTTT. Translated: CATSREGGGSSNQPQHF.

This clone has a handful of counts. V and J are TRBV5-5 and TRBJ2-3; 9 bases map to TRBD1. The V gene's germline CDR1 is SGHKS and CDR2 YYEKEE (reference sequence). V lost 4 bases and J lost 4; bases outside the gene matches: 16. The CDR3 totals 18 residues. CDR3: CASSRLYRDRVSADTQYF. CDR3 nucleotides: TGTGCCAGCAGCCGCCTTTACCGGGACAGGGTTTCGGCAGATACGCAGTATTTT.

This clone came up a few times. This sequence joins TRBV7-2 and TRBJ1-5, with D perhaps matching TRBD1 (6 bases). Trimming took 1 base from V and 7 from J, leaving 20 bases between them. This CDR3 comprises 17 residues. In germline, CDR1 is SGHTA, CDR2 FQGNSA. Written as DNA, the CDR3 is TGTGCCAGCAGCTTAGGAGGGTCGGCGGGGGCCGGACAGCCCCAGCATTTT. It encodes CASSLGGSAGAGQPQHF. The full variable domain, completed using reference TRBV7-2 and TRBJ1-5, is GAGVSQSPSNKVTEKGKDVELRCDPISGHTALYWYRQSLGQGLEFLIYFQGNSAPDKSGLPSDRFSAERTGGSVSTLTIQRTQQEDSAVYLCASSLGGSAGAGQPQHFGDGTRLSIL.

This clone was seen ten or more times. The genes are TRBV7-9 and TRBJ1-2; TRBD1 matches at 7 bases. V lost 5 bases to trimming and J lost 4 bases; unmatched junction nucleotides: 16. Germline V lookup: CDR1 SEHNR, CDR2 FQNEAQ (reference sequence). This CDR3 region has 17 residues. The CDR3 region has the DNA TGTGCCAGCAGCCGGTTCGAAGGGACAGTTACCTTCTATGGCTACACCTTC. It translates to CASSRFEGTVTFYGYTF.

The CDR3 reads CASSSLGTGVYEQYF. CDR3 bases: TGTGCCAGCAGCTCCCTGGGGACAGGCGTCTACGAGCAGTACTTC. This rearrangement joins TRBV5-4 to TRBJ2-7, with 8 bases identical to TRBD1. J was trimmed by 3 bases and V by 3 bases; bases with no gene match: 8. The CDR3 runs 15 residues. From germline, CDR1 is SGHNT and CDR2 YYREEE (reference sequence).

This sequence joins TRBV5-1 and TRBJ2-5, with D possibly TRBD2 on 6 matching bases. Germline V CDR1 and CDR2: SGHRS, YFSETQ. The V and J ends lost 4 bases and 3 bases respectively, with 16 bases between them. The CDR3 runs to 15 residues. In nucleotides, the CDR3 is TGCGCCAGCAGCCTCCTCGGAGGGATAGAAGAGACCCAGTACTTC. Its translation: CASSLLGGIEETQYF.

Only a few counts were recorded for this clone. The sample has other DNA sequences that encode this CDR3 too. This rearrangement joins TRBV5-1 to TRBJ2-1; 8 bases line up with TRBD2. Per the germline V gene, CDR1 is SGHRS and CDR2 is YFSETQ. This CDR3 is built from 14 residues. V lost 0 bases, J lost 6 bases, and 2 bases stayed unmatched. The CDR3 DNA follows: TGCGCCAGCAGCTTGGCGGGGGGGCCCAATGAGCAGTTCTTC. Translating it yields CASSLAGGPNEQFF. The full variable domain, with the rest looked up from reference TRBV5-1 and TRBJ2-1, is KAGVTQTPRYLIKTRGQQVTLSCSPISGHRSVSWYQQTPGQGLQFLFEYFSETQRNKGNFPGRFSGRQFSNSRSEMNVSTLELGDSALYLCASSLAGGPNEQFFGPGTRLTVL.

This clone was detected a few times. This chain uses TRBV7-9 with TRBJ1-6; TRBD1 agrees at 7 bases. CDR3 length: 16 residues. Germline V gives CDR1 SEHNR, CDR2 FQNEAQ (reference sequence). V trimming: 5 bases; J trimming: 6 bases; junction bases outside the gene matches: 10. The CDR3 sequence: CASSPRRTGANSPLHF. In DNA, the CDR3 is TGTGCCAGCAGCCCAAGACGGACAGGAGCTAATTCACCCCTCCACTTT.

In nucleotides, the CDR3 is TGTGCCAGCAGCGTACCAGGGGGCGGTGAGACCCAGTACTTC. Its translation is CASSVPGGGETQYF. The chain links TRBV9 to TRBJ2-5; TRBD1 matches 8 bases. Looked up from germline, CDR1 is SGDLS and CDR2 is YYNGEE. The CDR3 has 14 residues. The junction had 4 bases not matched to a gene; V was cut back by 1 base and J by 5 bases.

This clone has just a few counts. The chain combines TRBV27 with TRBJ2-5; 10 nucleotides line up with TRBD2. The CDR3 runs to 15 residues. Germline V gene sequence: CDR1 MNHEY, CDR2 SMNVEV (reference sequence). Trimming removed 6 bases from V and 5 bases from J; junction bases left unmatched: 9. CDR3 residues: CASRPGTSDVETQYF. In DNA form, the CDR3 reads TGTGCCAGCAGGCCCGGGACTAGCGATGTGGAGACCCAGTACTTC.

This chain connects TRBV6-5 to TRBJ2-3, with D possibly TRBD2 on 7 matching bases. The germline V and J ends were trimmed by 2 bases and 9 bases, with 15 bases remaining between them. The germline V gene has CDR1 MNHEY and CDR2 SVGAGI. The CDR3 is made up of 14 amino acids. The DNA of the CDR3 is TGTGCCAGCAGTTACCTCTCCGGCGGGGGCACGCAGTATTTT. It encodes CASSYLSGGGTQYF.

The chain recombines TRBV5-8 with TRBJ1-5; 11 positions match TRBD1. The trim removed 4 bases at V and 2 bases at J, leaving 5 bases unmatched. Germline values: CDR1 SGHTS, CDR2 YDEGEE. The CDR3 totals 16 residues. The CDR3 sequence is CASSKGTGGGNQPQHF. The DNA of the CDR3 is TGTGCCAGCAGCAAAGGGACAGGGGGAGGCAATCAGCCCCAGCATTTT.